The 27 T cell receptor beta chains reported below all come from one sample, sequenced in a study of blood T cell repertoires in COVID-19. Here immunoSEQ multiplex PCR was the method, and the copy in TCRdb shows in-frame clones only, minus some. The table includes around 250,000 clones, about 82% detected once. Sequenced: PBMCs or T cells enriched from blood (not recorded which). These receptors were taken from a woman aged 45-65 years who had recovered from COVID-19.

This chain links TRBV28 with TRBJ1-1; 7 nucleotides line up with TRBD1. Unmatched junction bases numbered 7, after V lost 5 bases and J lost 4 bases. Germline values: CDR1 MDHEN, CDR2 SYDVKM. This CDR3 is built from 14 residues. The CDR3 is CASSTNRGVTEAFF. Written as DNA, the CDR3 is TGTGCCAGCAGTACAAACAGGGGCGTCACTGAAGCTTTCTTT.

The rearrangement uses TRBV30 and TRBJ1-2; D is perhaps TRBD1 (5 bases). The germline CDR1 and CDR2 sequences are GTSNPN and SVGIG (reference sequence). The germline V and J ends were trimmed by 2 bases and 4 bases, with 17 bases remaining between them. CDR3 length: 15 residues. The CDR3 region is CAWSKTGRDFYGYTF. CDR3 bases: TGTGCCTGGAGTAAAACGGGTAGGGACTTCTATGGCTACACCTTC. Together with reference TRBV30 and TRBJ1-2, the CDR3 gives the full variable domain: SQTIHQWPATLVQPVGSPLSLECTVEGTSNPNLYWYRQAAGRGLQLLFYSVGIGQISSEVPQNLSASRPQDRQFILSSKKLLLSDSGFYLCAWSKTGRDFYGYTFGSGTRLTVV.

The CDR3 DNA reads as TGTGCCAGTAGTATGTACCCCCCCCTGAGACTGTTTTTT. This codes for CASSMYPPLRLFF. This chain uses TRBV19 with TRBJ1-4; D call uncertain. Germline CDR1 reads LNHDA; CDR2 reads SQIVND (reference sequence). The germline V and J ends were trimmed by 3 bases and 13 bases, with 15 bases remaining between them. The CDR3 sequence is 13 residues long.

This clone has just one count. J is TRBJ2-2 and V is TRBV2; perhaps TRBD2 as D (7 bases). This CDR3 has 14 residues. V lost 8 bases and J lost 4, with 14 bases in between. Germline loops: CDR1 SNHLY, CDR2 FYNNEI. CDR3 amino acids: CASDPRGGTGELFF. In DNA, the CDR3 is TGTGCCAGCGATCCGAGGGGGGGCACCGGGGAGCTGTTTTTT.

CDR3 in amino acids: CSVAADIYGYTF. The CDR3, as DNA: TGCAGCGTGGCAGCCGACATCTATGGCTACACCTTC. The gene calls are TRBV29-1 and TRBJ1-2, with D unclear. The length of the CDR3 is 12 residues. V was pared by 6 bases and J by 4 bases, with 12 bases between. The germline CDR1 and CDR2 sequences are SQVTM and ANQGSEA.

V and J are TRBV11-3 and TRBJ1-2, with TRBD1 matching over 9 bases. Trimming cost V 5 bases and J 7 bases; bases outside gene matches: 11. Germline CDR1 and CDR2: SGHNT and YENEEA. This CDR3 has 15 amino acids. CDR3 amino acids: CASSPGQGREGGYTF. CDR3 DNA sequence: TGTGCCAGCAGCCCGGGACAGGGTCGTGAAGGTGGCTACACCTTC.

This sequence joins TRBV28 and TRBJ2-7, with 9 bases aligning to TRBD1. V lost 5 bases to trimming and J lost 6 bases; unmatched junction nucleotides: 5. The CDR3 covers 13 residues. Germline lookup yields CDR1 MDHEN and CDR2 SYDVKM. Written as DNA, the CDR3 is TGTGCCAGCAGTAGACAGGGGGTCGGCGAGCAGTACTTC. It translates to CASSRQGVGEQYF.

The chain employs TRBV30 and TRBJ1-4; D remains unclear. CDR1 and CDR2 (germline): GTSNPN, SVGIG (reference sequence). Between the trimmed V and J ends, which lost 3 bases and 5 bases, there was a span of 13 bases. The CDR3 spans 14 residues. CDR3 amino acids: CAWSPNSANEKLFF. CDR3 in DNA: TGTGCCTGGAGCCCGAACTCCGCCAATGAAAAACTGTTTTTT.

The V call is TRBV18, the J call TRBJ2-3; TRBD1 matches at 7 bases. The length of the CDR3 is 13 residues. Germline V lookup: CDR1 KGHSH, CDR2 LQKENI. J lost 6 bases, V lost 6 bases, and 6 bases had no gene match. Here the CDR3 DNA reads TGTGCCAGCTCCCTTGACAGGGTCGATACGCAGTATTTT. This translates into CASSLDRVDTQYF.

The chain combines TRBV24-1 with TRBJ2-2; weak D call: TRBD1 (6 bases). Trimming stripped 7 bases from V and 4 bases from J, with 9 bases between. The CDR3 is 13 residues long. CDR1 and CDR2 from the germline V gene are KGHDR and SFDVKD. The CDR3 coding sequence is TGTGCCACCAGACAGGGTGGCACCGGGGAGCTGTTTTTT. This gives the protein CATRQGGTGELFF.

Details on this clone: The sample contains more than one DNA sequence encoding this CDR3. The chain is built from TRBV7-9 and TRBJ1-2; D is perhaps TRBD1 (6 bases). The CDR3 covers 15 residues. Trimming stripped 2 bases from V and 1 base from J, with 11 bases between. Germline-derived CDR1 and CDR2 are SEHNR and FQNEAQ (reference sequence). The CDR3 region has the DNA TGTGCCAGCAGCTTACGTCAGGGGATTAACTATGGCTACACCTTC. This encodes CASSLRQGINYGYTF.

CDR3 DNA sequence: TGTGCCAGCAGCTTATCCAGCGGGAGGGCTGGCGAGCAGTACTTC. This gives the protein CASSLSSGRAGEQYF. The J gene is TRBJ2-7, the V gene TRBV7-2, with 10 bases lining up with TRBD2. There are 15 residues in the CDR3. The V gene end was trimmed by 2 bases and the J gene end by 6 bases; junction bases not matched to a gene: 7. The germline CDR1 and CDR2 sequences are SGHTA and FQGNSA.

This clone appeared once. The genes are TRBV5-1 and TRBJ1-4; 9 nucleotides align to TRBD1. Germline CDR1 and CDR2: SGHRS and YFSETQ. V lost 4 bases to trimming and J lost 8 bases; unmatched junction nucleotides: 6. This CDR3 contains 14 residues. CDR3 residues: CASSPGQGGEKLFF. For the CDR3, the DNA is TGCGCCAGCAGCCCGGGACAGGGAGGCGAAAAACTGTTTTTT.

The V call is TRBV4-3, the J call TRBJ1-4, with D unclear. V gave up 4 bases and J gave up 0 bases, with 12 bases separating them. Per the germline V gene, CDR1 is LGHNA and CDR2 is YSLEER. The CDR3 is made up of 16 amino acids. CDR3 in amino acids: CASSPTGVATNEKLFF. For the CDR3, the DNA is TGCGCCAGCAGCCCCACGGGAGTTGCAACTAATGAAAAACTGTTTTTT.

This chain connects TRBV5-1 to TRBJ2-7; 10 bases are shared with TRBD1. Looked up from germline, CDR1 is SGHRS and CDR2 is YFSETQ. The V and J ends lost 4 bases and 5 bases, in that order; junction bases with no gene match: 12. The CDR3 consists of 16 residues. In nucleotides, the CDR3 is TGCGCCAGCAGCCAGACCCTCGGACAGGGGGGGCACGAGCAGTACTTC. This gives the protein CASSQTLGQGGHEQYF.

The chain combines TRBV4-3 with TRBJ2-7, with 8 bases identical to TRBD2. The V and J ends lost 4 bases and 4 bases, in that order; junction bases with no gene match: 6. The CDR3 sequence is 14 residues long. Germline CDR1 is LGHNA and CDR2 is YSLEER. The CDR3 coding sequence is TGCGCCAGCAGCCGGGAAGCGGGAGTGTACGAGCAGTACTTC. It specifies CASSREAGVYEQYF.

The J gene is TRBJ1-4, the V gene TRBV20-1, with D uncertain. CDR1 and CDR2 (germline): DFQATT, SNEGSKA (reference sequence). The V end was cut by 3 bases, the J end by 2 bases, with 10 bases between. The CDR3 has 14 residues. The CDR3 loop is CSASTGNTNEKLFF. Here the CDR3 DNA reads TGCAGTGCTAGTACGGGGAATACTAATGAAAAACTGTTTTTT.

This clone is a singleton in its sample. The chain has TRBV7-2 and TRBJ2-3; the match to TRBD2 covers 9 bases. Germline V lookup: CDR1 SGHTA, CDR2 FQGNSA. CDR3 length: 16 residues. With V trimmed by 5 bases and J by 1 base, 7 bases remained unmatched. CDR3 sequence reads: CASSVPSGDGTDTQYF. In DNA form, the CDR3 reads TGTGCCAGCAGCGTCCCTAGCGGGGATGGCACAGATACGCAGTATTTT.

Only a few counts were recorded for this clone. The genes are TRBV5-5 and TRBJ2-3, with D perhaps matching TRBD1 (6 bases). This CDR3 has 14 amino acids. The V gene's germline CDR1 is SGHKS and CDR2 YYEKEE (reference sequence). The V and J ends lost 4 bases and 1 base respectively, with 10 bases between them. The CDR3 sequence: CASSPGHRTDTQYF. CDR3 coding DNA: TGTGCCAGCAGCCCGGGACATCGCACAGATACGCAGTATTTT.

The chain is built from TRBV6-5 and TRBJ1-1, with D perhaps TRBD1 (6 bases). Germline V gene lookup returns CDR1 MNHEY and CDR2 SVGAGI. V was shortened by 0 bases and J by 5 bases, with 13 bases between the two germline ends. The length of the CDR3 is 15 residues. As DNA, the CDR3 is TGTGCCAGCAGTTACTCGGGACCGAGGGGGACTGAAGCTTTCTTT. Translating gives CASSYSGPRGTEAFF.

This chain links TRBV19 with TRBJ1-1; TRBD1 agrees at 9 bases. The CDR3 sequence is 13 residues long. From germline, CDR1 is LNHDA and CDR2 SQIVND (reference sequence). The trim removed 7 bases at V and 1 base at J, leaving 1 base unmatched. The CDR3 region is CASMDRGNTEAFF. In DNA, the CDR3 is TGTGCCAGTATGGACAGGGGGAACACTGAAGCTTTCTTT.

V usage is TRBV5-1 and J usage is TRBJ2-5; 7 bases line up with TRBD1. Germline V CDR1 and CDR2: SGHRS, YFSETQ. The V and J ends lost 4 bases and 0 bases, in that order; junction bases with no gene match: 12. The CDR3 covers 17 residues. CDR3 nucleotide sequence: TGCGCCAGCAGCCACCCCCCCGGACAGGTTTACCAAGAGACCCAGTACTTC. Its protein is CASSHPPGQVYQETQYF. The whole variable domain, remainder taken from reference TRBV5-1 and TRBJ2-5, is KAGVTQTPRYLIKTRGQQVTLSCSPISGHRSVSWYQQTPGQGLQFLFEYFSETQRNKGNFPGRFSGRQFSNSRSEMNVSTLELGDSALYLCASSHPPGQVYQETQYFGPGTRLLVL.

This chain connects TRBV15 to TRBJ1-2, with unresolved D. The CDR3 spans 12 residues. Per germline, CDR1 LNHNV and CDR2 YYDKDF (reference sequence). Trimming removed 0 bases from V and 8 bases from J, with 7 bases in between. CDR3 sequence (DNA): TGTGCCACCAGCAGAGAGAGGCTGGGCTACACCTTC. It specifies CATSRERLGYTF.

CDR3 nucleotides: TGTGCCAGTAACCAACAGGGGGACACTGAAGCTTTCTTT. Amino acid sequence: CASNQQGDTEAFF. V gene TRBV19 combines with J gene TRBJ1-1, with TRBD1 matching 8 bases. The germline V gene encodes CDR1 LNHDA and CDR2 SQIVND (reference sequence). With V trimmed by 7 bases and J by 3 bases, 4 bases remained unmatched. The CDR3 contains 13 residues.

This clone appeared once. This sequence joins TRBV13 and TRBJ2-3, with D unresolved. The CDR3 is 16 amino acids. V lost 1 base, J lost 0 bases, and 11 bases lay in between. CDR1 is PRHDT, CDR2 FYEKMQ, per germline (reference sequence). The CDR3 here is CASSLVSGWSTDTQYF. The DNA of the CDR3 is TGTGCCAGCAGCTTAGTATCGGGTTGGAGCACAGATACGCAGTATTTT.

The chain has TRBV4-1 and TRBJ2-7, with 7 nucleotides matching TRBD2. With 0 bases clipped from V and 2 bases from J, the junction kept 13 bases outside the gene matches. The CDR3 is 18 amino acids. Germline V gives CDR1 MGHRA, CDR2 YSYEKL. CDR3 in amino acids: CASSQEGDALATTYEQYF. The CDR3 DNA is TGCGCCAGCAGCCAAGAAGGGGACGCACTAGCGACCACCTACGAGCAGTACTTC.

The chain uses TRBV4-3 and TRBJ1-4, with TRBD1 matching over 7 bases. This CDR3 spans 14 amino acids. Germline V gene data show CDR1 as LGHNA and CDR2 as YSLEER. Germline trimming cut 3 bases from V and 5 bases from J; bases unmatched to any gene: 3. The CDR3 here is CASSQGTVNEKLFF. The CDR3 DNA reads TGCGCCAGCAGCCAGGGGACAGTAAATGAAAAACTGTTTTTT.